This TCR beta chain stems from a study of T cells in Graves' hyperthyroidism and ophthalmopathy. RNA transcripts were the template for amplifying TCR beta CDR3 regions. Primed by the HTBI set, a first-round RT-PCR was run on the TCR CDR3. TCRdb redid the calling of the multiplex PCR reads with MiXCR, one entry per CDR3 protein. The table shows a few hundred thousand distinct CDR3 sequences, with more than 20% occurring only once. The CDR3 sequence is 12 residues long. Deletions cut 8 bases from V and 6 bases from J, with 11 bases between. Germline V gene lookup returns CDR1 SNHLY and CDR2 FYNNEI. Orbital computed tomography, thyroid ultrasound, serum thyroxine and TRAb, and clinical symptoms together informed the diagnoses. This clonotype was detected ten times or more.

The J gene is TRBJ1-5, the V gene TRBV2; weak D call: TRBD1 (6 bases). The receptor comes from a man younger than 35 with Graves' hyperthyroidism. Source material: blood. CDR3 sequence: CASGKGVQPQHF. The CDR3 coding sequence is TGTGCCAGCGGGAAGGGGGTTCAGCCCCAGCATTTT.